The rows below give T cell receptor beta chains drawn from one sample of a study of blood T cell repertoires in COVID-19. The repertoire was sequenced with immunoSEQ multiplex PCR; TCRdb's copy has only in-frame clones and lacks some. The sample contains roughly 140,000 clones, more than 65% of which appear only once. Sequencing was performed on peripheral blood. The receptors were sampled from a man aged 55 to 70 with acute or convalescent COVID-19. Each CDR3 is given with its conserved first and last residue. The D gene is left open where the match is weak. Rows may omit the clone size; those that give it use once, few, many or a size class.

V: TRBV28
size: -
J: TRBJ1-3
D: -
DNA: TGTGCCAGCAGTTTATTTGCGCTCGGGGGAAACACCATATATTTT
CDR3: CASSLFALGGNTIYF

V: TRBV21-1
size: -
J: TRBJ1-2
D: -
DNA: TGTGCCAGCAGCAAATATGGGGGGGTCTTC
CDR3: CASSKYGGVF

V: TRBV10-2
size: -
J: TRBJ1-5
D: -
DNA: TGCGCCAGCAGCGACTCACAGGGTACATTTCAGCCCCAGCATTTT
CDR3: CASSDSQGTFQPQHF

V: TRBV5-4
size: -
J: TRBJ2-7
D: TRBD2
DNA: TGTGCCAGCAGCTTAGGACTAGCGGGAGGAAGCGACGAGCAGTACTTC
CDR3: CASSLGLAGGSDEQYF

V: TRBV6-1
size: -
J: TRBJ2-6
D: TRBD2
DNA: TGTGCCAGCAGTGAATCAGCGGGAGCCCCCTCTGGGGCCAACGTCCTGACTTTC
CDR3: CASSESAGAPSGANVLTF

V: TRBV29-1
size: -
J: TRBJ2-1
D: TRBD2
DNA: TGCAGCGTTGGGGCTAGCGGAGGGCCCCTATCCTACAATGAGCAGTTCTTC
CDR3: CSVGASGGPLSYNEQFF

V: TRBV29-1
size: -
J: TRBJ1-1
D: -
DNA: TGCAGCGTTGAAGATCAGGGGCCGCGCGGTGAAGCTTTCTTT
CDR3: CSVEDQGPRGEAFF

V: TRBV27
size: -
J: TRBJ2-1
D: TRBD2
DNA: TGTGCCAGCAGTTTATCCCCACCGGGACAGGCAGGCCTAGCGGGAGGCCATGAGCAGTTCTTC
CDR3: CASSLSPPGQAGLAGGHEQFF

V: TRBV28
size: few
J: TRBJ1-5
D: TRBD1
DNA: TGTGCCAGCAGTCATACAGGGGGAAAACAGCCCCAGCATTTT
CDR3: CASSHTGGKQPQHF

V: TRBV30
size: few
J: TRBJ1-5
D: -
DNA: TGTGCCTGGAGTAGGAACAGTATCAATCAGCCCCAGCATTTT
CDR3: CAWSRNSINQPQHF